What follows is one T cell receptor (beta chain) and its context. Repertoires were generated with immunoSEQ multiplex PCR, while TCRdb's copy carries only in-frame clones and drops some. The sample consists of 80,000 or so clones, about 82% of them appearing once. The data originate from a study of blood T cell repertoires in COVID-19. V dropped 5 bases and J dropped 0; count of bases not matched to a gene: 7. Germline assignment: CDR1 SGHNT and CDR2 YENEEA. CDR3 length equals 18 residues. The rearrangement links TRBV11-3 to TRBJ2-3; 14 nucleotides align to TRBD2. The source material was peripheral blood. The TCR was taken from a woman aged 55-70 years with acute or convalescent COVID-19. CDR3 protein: CASSLGTSGGDSTDTQYF. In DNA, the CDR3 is TGTGCCAGCAGCCTAGGGACTAGCGGGGGCGACAGCACAGATACGCAGTATTTT.